This is a list of T cell receptor beta chains from one sample in a study of cytomegalovirus exposure and HLA in healthy donors. This table comes from immunoSEQ multiplex PCR, and its TCRdb copy is limited to in-frame clones, with some not included. This sample carries 150,000 to 200,000 clones, around 80% of them seen once, and the ten largest clones take 0.75% to 0.8%. What was sequenced was PBMCs. These TCRs come from a female donor in good health and CMV-seronegative. CDR3s include the opening cysteine and the closing phenylalanine or tryptophan. The order of the fields is J gene, V gene, clone size, CDR3 protein. A row's size may be missing; if present it is once, few, many or a size class.

j_gene: TRBJ2-3; v_gene: TRBV27; abundance: .; CDR3aa: CASSRRTGATDTQYF
j_gene: TRBJ2-1; v_gene: TRBV19; abundance: .; CDR3aa: CASSMRLAGGVGSYNEQFF
j_gene: TRBJ1-1; v_gene: TRBV29-1; abundance: .; CDR3aa: CSVVRNTEAFF
j_gene: TRBJ1-4; v_gene: TRBV15; abundance: .; CDR3aa: CATSPRTGFNEKLFF
j_gene: TRBJ2-1; v_gene: TRBV4-3; abundance: .; CDR3aa: CASSQDFSLASVEFF
j_gene: TRBJ2-7; v_gene: TRBV19; abundance: .; CDR3aa: CASTPGLAGPYEQYF
j_gene: TRBJ1-1; v_gene: TRBV28; abundance: .; CDR3aa: CASSSGRAGGTEAFF
j_gene: TRBJ2-3; v_gene: TRBV19; abundance: few; CDR3aa: CASSEGVHHTDTQYF
j_gene: TRBJ1-2; v_gene: TRBV30; abundance: .; CDR3aa: CAWSSGQGGYGYTF
j_gene: TRBJ2-7; v_gene: TRBV7-6; abundance: .; CDR3aa: CASSPRAAGEQYF
j_gene: TRBJ2-5; v_gene: TRBV9; abundance: .; CDR3aa: CASSVEQGRPQYF
j_gene: TRBJ2-1; v_gene: TRBV4-1; abundance: .; CDR3aa: CASSQYAGDNEQFF
j_gene: TRBJ2-3; v_gene: TRBV30; abundance: .; CDR3aa: CASGRGGPPDTQYF
j_gene: TRBJ1-2; v_gene: TRBV4-2; abundance: .; CDR3aa: CASRTMGQNYGYTF
j_gene: TRBJ1-4; v_gene: TRBV2; abundance: .; CDR3aa: CATTPGGWSPNEKLFF
j_gene: TRBJ1-1; v_gene: TRBV18; abundance: once; CDR3aa: CASSPLGQGGLKAFF
j_gene: TRBJ2-6; v_gene: TRBV27; abundance: .; CDR3aa: CASSLVSGRYRGSGANVLTF
j_gene: TRBJ2-3; v_gene: TRBV7-3; abundance: .; CDR3aa: CASSLGQGITSSTDTQYF
j_gene: TRBJ2-7; v_gene: TRBV2; abundance: .; CDR3aa: CASSDMGQGTYEQYF
j_gene: TRBJ2-5; v_gene: TRBV11-2; abundance: .; CDR3aa: CASMRQGWYQETQYF
j_gene: TRBJ2-7; v_gene: TRBV23-1; abundance: .; CDR3aa: CARGQYYEQYF
j_gene: TRBJ1-2; v_gene: TRBV7-6; abundance: .; CDR3aa: CASSSGQGAIYGYTF
j_gene: TRBJ2-1; v_gene: TRBV7-9; abundance: .; CDR3aa: CASSPRHWGGVNEQFF
j_gene: TRBJ1-5; v_gene: TRBV7-2; abundance: .; CDR3aa: CASSPRGTEYYYSNQPQHF
j_gene: TRBJ2-4; v_gene: TRBV1; abundance: few; CDR3aa: CTSSQAGLAGARHIQYF
j_gene: TRBJ2-7; v_gene: TRBV27; abundance: .; CDR3aa: CASRILGGDEQYF
j_gene: TRBJ2-7; v_gene: TRBV11-2; abundance: few; CDR3aa: CASSFARGLYEQYF
j_gene: TRBJ2-1; v_gene: TRBV11-3; abundance: .; CDR3aa: CASSQDTYNEQFF
j_gene: TRBJ2-1; v_gene: TRBV9; abundance: once; CDR3aa: CASSAGLDLSYNEQFF
j_gene: TRBJ2-7; v_gene: TRBV5-6; abundance: few; CDR3aa: CASSSLIANSYEQYF
j_gene: TRBJ1-5; v_gene: TRBV13; abundance: .; CDR3aa: CASSWGGHQPQHF
j_gene: TRBJ2-5; v_gene: TRBV7-6; abundance: .; CDR3aa: CASSLATGGVGETQYF
j_gene: TRBJ2-4; v_gene: TRBV18; abundance: .; CDR3aa: CASSPPHRLAKNIQYF
j_gene: TRBJ2-4; v_gene: TRBV27; abundance: few; CDR3aa: CASSRSPGTGGGKAKNIQYF
j_gene: TRBJ2-3; v_gene: TRBV5-1; abundance: .; CDR3aa: CASSSLGRVRVTDTQYF
j_gene: TRBJ2-3; v_gene: TRBV9; abundance: .; CDR3aa: CASSPQVLPDTQYF
j_gene: TRBJ2-7; v_gene: TRBV28; abundance: .; CDR3aa: CASSLTGQGKTDEQYF
j_gene: TRBJ1-5; v_gene: TRBV7-2; abundance: .; CDR3aa: CASSLDRSLLYQPQHF
j_gene: TRBJ2-4; v_gene: TRBV12-5; abundance: once; CDR3aa: CASGPLAGGLAKNIQYF
j_gene: TRBJ2-3; v_gene: TRBV7-2; abundance: few; CDR3aa: CASSLALAGASDTQYF
j_gene: TRBJ1-4; v_gene: TRBV19; abundance: .; CDR3aa: CASSIAAFNEKLFF
j_gene: TRBJ1-2; v_gene: TRBV11-2; abundance: .; CDR3aa: CASRSSRQGSYGYTF
j_gene: TRBJ2-1; v_gene: TRBV11-1; abundance: .; CDR3aa: CASRMSGSYNNEQFF
j_gene: TRBJ2-2; v_gene: TRBV7-3; abundance: .; CDR3aa: CASSLDRVRTGELFF
j_gene: TRBJ1-5; v_gene: TRBV28; abundance: once; CDR3aa: CASSIPRGISNQPQHF
j_gene: TRBJ2-7; v_gene: TRBV4-2; abundance: .; CDR3aa: CASSQRLGGGSYEQYF
j_gene: TRBJ2-6; v_gene: TRBV5-8; abundance: .; CDR3aa: CASSLGGQRGANGLTF
j_gene: TRBJ1-5; v_gene: TRBV28; abundance: .; CDR3aa: CASRGGQPQHF
j_gene: TRBJ2-7; v_gene: TRBV2; abundance: few; CDR3aa: CASSETGRPPYEQYF